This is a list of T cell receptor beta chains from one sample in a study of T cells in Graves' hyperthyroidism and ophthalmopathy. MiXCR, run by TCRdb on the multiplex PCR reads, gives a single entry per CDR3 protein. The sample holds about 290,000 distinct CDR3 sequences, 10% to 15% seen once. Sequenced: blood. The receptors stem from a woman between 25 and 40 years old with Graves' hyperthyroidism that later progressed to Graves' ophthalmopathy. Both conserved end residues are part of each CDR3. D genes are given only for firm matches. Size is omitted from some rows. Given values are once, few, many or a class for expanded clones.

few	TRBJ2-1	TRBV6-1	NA	CASSEAVHHEQFF	TGTGCCAGCAGTGAAGCAGTCCACCATGAGCAGTTCTTC
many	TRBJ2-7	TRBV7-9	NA	CASSLQASSYEQYF	TGTGCCAGCAGCTTACAGGCTAGCTCCTACGAGCAGTACTTC
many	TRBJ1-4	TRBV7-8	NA	CASSFTRDGGEKLFF	TGTGCCAGCAGTTTTACCCGGGACGGCGGAGAAAAACTGTTTTTT
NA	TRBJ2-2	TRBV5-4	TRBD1	CASRQAGGGSGELFF	TGTGCCAGCAGACAGGCAGGGGGCGGTTCCGGGGAGCTGTTTTTT
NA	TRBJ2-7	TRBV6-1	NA	CASSPADREVAYEQYF	TGTGCCAGCAGTCCTGCCGACAGGGAGGTGGCCTACGAGCAGTACTTC
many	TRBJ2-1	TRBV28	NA	CASSLYYNEQFF	TGTGCCAGCAGTTTATACTACAATGAGCAGTTCTTC
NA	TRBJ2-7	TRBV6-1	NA	CASSREQGGDYEQYF	TGTGCCAGCAGCCGAGAACAGGGGGGGGATTACGAGCAGTACTTC
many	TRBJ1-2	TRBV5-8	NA	CASNPALMDGYTF	TGTGCCAGCAACCCTGCTCTGATGGATGGCTACACCTTC
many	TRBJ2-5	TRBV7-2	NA	CASSLHGGAAGKETQYF	TGTGCCAGCAGCCTCCACGGGGGTGCGGCGGGGAAAGAGACCCAGTACTTC
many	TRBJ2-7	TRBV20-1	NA	CSAKGPLTYEQYF	TGCAGTGCCAAGGGACCACTTACCTACGAGCAGTACTTC
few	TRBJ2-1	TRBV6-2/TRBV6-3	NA	CATFSPVYSEQFF	TGTGCCACCTTTTCCCCTGTCTACAGTGAGCAGTTCTTC
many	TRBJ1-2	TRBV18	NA	CASSPTANYGYTF	TGTGCCAGCTCACCAACAGCTAACTATGGCTACACCTTC
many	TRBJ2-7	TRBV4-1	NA	CASSQLRQTYEQYF	TGCGCCAGCAGCCAGCTCCGACAGACCTACGAGCAGTACTTC
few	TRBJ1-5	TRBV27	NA	CASSPQGADYNQPQHF	TGTGCCAGCAGTCCACAAGGGGCAGACTACAATCAGCCCCAGCATTTT
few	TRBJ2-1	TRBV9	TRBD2	CASSVGVAGALYNEQFF	TGTGCCAGCAGCGTAGGGGTCGCGGGAGCCCTTTACAATGAGCAGTTCTTC
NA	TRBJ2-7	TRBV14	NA	CASSQEIVGYEQYF	TGTGCCAGCAGCCAAGAAATCGTGGGCTACGAGCAGTACTTC
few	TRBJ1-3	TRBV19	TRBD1	CASRPGGSGNTIYF	TGTGCCAGTAGACCAGGGGGATCTGGAAACACCATATATTTT
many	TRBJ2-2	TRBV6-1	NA	CASSPQSAPGELFF	TGTGCCAGCAGCCCGCAATCAGCACCCGGGGAGCTGTTTTTT
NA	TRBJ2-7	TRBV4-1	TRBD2	CASSQEFGGRAWEQYF	TGCGCCAGCAGCCAAGAGTTCGGCGGGAGGGCCTGGGAGCAGTACTTC
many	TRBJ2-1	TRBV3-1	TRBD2	CASSQETVAGVYNEQFF	TGTGCCAGCAGCCAAGAAACGGTAGCGGGAGTGTACAATGAGCAGTTCTTC
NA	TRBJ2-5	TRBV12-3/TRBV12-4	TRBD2	CASSPRTSGDLETQYF	TGTGCCAGCAGCCCACGGACTAGCGGGGATCTAGAGACCCAGTACTTC
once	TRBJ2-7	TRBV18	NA	CASSPPGISGGGEQYF	TGTGCCAGCTCACCACCGGGCATTAGCGGAGGGGGAGAGCAGTACTTC
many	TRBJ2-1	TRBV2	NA	CASSPQGGNEQFF	TGTGCCAGCAGCCCCCAGGGGGGCAATGAGCAGTTCTTC
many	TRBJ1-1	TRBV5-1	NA	CASYDRENTEAFF	TGCGCCAGCTACGATCGGGAGAACACTGAAGCTTTCTTT
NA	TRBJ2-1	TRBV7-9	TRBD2	CASSLVAGGPVSEQFF	TGTGCCAGCAGCTTAGTGGCGGGGGGGCCGGTGAGTGAGCAGTTCTTC
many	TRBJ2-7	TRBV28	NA	CASSSPQPPSYEQYF	TGTGCCAGCAGTTCCCCTCAGCCACCCTCCTACGAGCAGTACTTC
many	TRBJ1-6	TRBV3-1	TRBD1	CASSQEKGATGGSLHF	TGTGCCAGCAGCCAAGAAAAGGGGGCGACCGGGGGGTCCCTCCACTTT
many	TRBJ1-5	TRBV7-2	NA	CASSLAPGNQPQHF	TGTGCCAGCAGCTTAGCTCCTGGGAATCAGCCCCAGCATTTT
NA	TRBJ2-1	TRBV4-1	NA	CASSLVELSYNEQFF	TGCGCCAGCAGTCTTGTTGAGTTATCCTACAATGAGCAGTTCTTC
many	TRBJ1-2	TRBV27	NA	CASRQGNYGYTF	TGTGCCAGCAGGCAGGGCAACTATGGCTACACCTTC